This TCR beta chain was recovered during a study of control samples from healthy donors and cancer patients. V gave up 2 bases and J gave up 5 bases, with 6 bases separating them. CDR3 size: 12 residues. Germline V gene sequence: CDR1 KGHSH, CDR2 LQKENI. The count of this clone is one. Sequenced by immunoSEQ multiplex PCR; TCRdb stores in-frame clones only, minus some. The sample shows 150,000 to 200,000 clones, 94% of them seen only once. The clonotype comes from a woman aged 18-29 years in good health. Sequencing input: blood. The chain recombines TRBV18 with TRBJ2-5; D not resolved. CDR3 coding DNA: TGTGCCAGCTCACCAGAGTTGGAGACCCAGTACTTC. Its protein is CASSPELETQYF.